These T cell receptor beta chains were read from a single sample in a study of identical twins. TCRdb recomputed calls from the 5' RACE reads with MiXCR, one row per CDR3 protein. The data hold a few hundred thousand distinct CDR3 sequences, with 13% to 15% observed a single time. This sample also belongs to another study, concerning yellow fever vaccine responses in identical twins.

Sequencing used CD4+ T cells sorted from blood. These TCRs come from a woman under 30 in good health. Each CDR3 is given with its conserved first and last residue. A D gene is named only where the DNA matches it firmly. Part of the rows lack a size; the others show once, few, many or a class for expanded clones.

>TRBJ1-4|few|TRBV5-6|-
TGTGCCAGCAGCCCGGGCGGGGGAGTAAATGAAAAACTGTTTTTT
CASSPGGGVNEKLFF
>TRBJ2-7|few|TRBV28|-
TGTGCCAGCCTTCGGAATCACGAGCAGTACTTC
CASLRNHEQYF
>TRBJ1-5|many|TRBV5-1|-
TGCGCCAGCAGCTTGGTTCAGCCCCAGCATTTT
CASSLVQPQHF
>TRBJ2-5|many|TRBV12-3/TRBV12-4|-
TGTGCCAGCAGTTTTGGGCAGACAGAGACCCAGTACTTC
CASSFGQTETQYF
>TRBJ2-1|-|TRBV7-2|TRBD2
TGTGCCAGCAGCTTAGTACGGGGGGGCCGCAATGAGCAGTTCTTC
CASSLVRGGRNEQFF
>TRBJ1-3|-|TRBV7-9|-
TGTGCCAGCAGCCTTCGGGCCCCGATTGGAAACACCATATATTTT
CASSLRAPIGNTIYF
>TRBJ2-2|few|TRBV20-1|-
TGCAGTGCTAGAGAACAGGCGAACACCGGGGAGCTGTTTTTT
CSAREQANTGELFF
>TRBJ2-3|-|TRBV20-1|TRBD1
TGCAGTGCCCCGACAGGGGTGAAAGATACGCAGTATTTT
CSAPTGVKDTQYF
>TRBJ1-6|few|TRBV12-3/TRBV12-4|-
TGTGCCAGCAGTCGCCGGGACACGGGAAATTCACCCCTCCACTTT
CASSRRDTGNSPLHF
>TRBJ2-7|-|TRBV5-1|-
TGCGCCAGCAGCTTGCTCGTTGCGGCACTGGGATACGAGCAGTACTTC
CASSLLVAALGYEQYF
>TRBJ1-3|few|TRBV4-2|-
TGTGCCAGCAGCCAAGATGGGCAGGGAGGAAACACCATATATTTT
CASSQDGQGGNTIYF
>TRBJ2-1|few|TRBV28|TRBD2
TGTGCCAGCAGTTTATTTGCAGGGCGGGGGGGCAATGAGCAGTTCTTC
CASSLFAGRGGNEQFF
>TRBJ2-3|-|TRBV7-6|TRBD2
TGTGCCAGCAGCTACCAGCGGGGACCCGCAGATACGCAGTATTTT
CASSYQRGPADTQYF
>TRBJ2-7|-|TRBV12-3/TRBV12-4|-
TGTGCCAGCAGTTTAGCGGGGCCCATCTACGAGCAGTACTTC
CASSLAGPIYEQYF
>TRBJ2-3|few|TRBV5-1|-
TGCGCCAGCAGCGGATCTATGAATCCTACGCAGTATTTT
CASSGSMNPTQYF
>TRBJ2-7|few|TRBV10-3|TRBD2
TGTGCCACCCGTGAGTGGGAGGGCGACGACGAGCAGTACTTC
CATREWEGDDEQYF
>TRBJ2-3|few|TRBV20-1|TRBD2
TGCAGTGCTGGGGATCTAGCGGGTACCACGCAGTATTTT
CSAGDLAGTTQYF
>TRBJ2-3|-|TRBV2|TRBD2
TGTGCCAGCAGTGAGGGCGGCCTAGCGGTGAGCACAGATACGCAGTATTTT
CASSEGGLAVSTDTQYF
>TRBJ2-2|-|TRBV5-1|-
TGCGCCAGCGCGGCATCTAGCGTGGGCACCGGGGAGCTGTTTTTT
CASAASSVGTGELFF
>TRBJ2-4|few|TRBV12-3/TRBV12-4|-
TGTGCCAGCATCGGGGTTAGGGCCAAAAACATTCAGTACTTC
CASIGVRAKNIQYF